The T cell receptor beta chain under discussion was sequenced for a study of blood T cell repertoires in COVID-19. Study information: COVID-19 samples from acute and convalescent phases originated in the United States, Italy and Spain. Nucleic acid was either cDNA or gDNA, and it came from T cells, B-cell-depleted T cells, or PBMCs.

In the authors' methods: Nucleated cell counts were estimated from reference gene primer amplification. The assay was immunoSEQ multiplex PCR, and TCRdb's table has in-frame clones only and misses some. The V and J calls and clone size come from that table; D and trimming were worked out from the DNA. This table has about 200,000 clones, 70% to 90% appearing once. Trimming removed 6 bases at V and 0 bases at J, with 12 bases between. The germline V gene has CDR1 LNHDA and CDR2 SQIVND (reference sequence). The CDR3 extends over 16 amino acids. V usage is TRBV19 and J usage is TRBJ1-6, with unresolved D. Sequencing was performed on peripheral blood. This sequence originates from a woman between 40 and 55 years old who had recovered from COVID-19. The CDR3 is CASRREPSSYNSPLHF. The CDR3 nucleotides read TGTGCCAGTAGGAGGGAGCCGAGCTCCTATAATTCACCCCTCCACTTT.